The 20 T cell receptor beta chains below were found in one sample sequenced in a study of blood T cells in healthy people across ages (dated by TCRdb to between 2014 and 2017). Library prep was done by 5' RACE. Instrument on record: Illumina HiSeq 2500. The second PCR ran for about 6 to 12 cycles and used a J-beta primer mix along with a sample-barcoded 5' primer. TCRdb reanalyzed the raw reads on its own, using fastp at Q25 for trimming and MiXCR for clone calling, and kept in-frame beta chains. Here each entry gathers all rows of one CDR3 protein and keeps the most common genes and DNA. This sample is represented by more than 700,000 distinct CDR3 sequences; more than 35% of them were singletons. The top ten clones comprise around 18% of the sample. Sequencing input: blood. The receptors shown here come from an elderly man in good health.

Ten or more counts support this clonotype. The V call is TRBV6-6, the J call TRBJ2-5, with D unresolved. The germline V gene encodes CDR1 MNHNY and CDR2 SVGAGI (reference sequence). This CDR3 comprises 14 residues. Trimming stripped 0 bases from V and 2 bases from J, with 7 bases between. The CDR3: CASSYSKQQETQYF. The CDR3 DNA reads as TGTGCCAGCAGTTACTCGAAACAGCAAGAGACCCAGTACTTC.

This clonotype was counted a few times. The rearrangement joins TRBV28 to TRBJ1-2, with TRBD1 matching 7 bases. This CDR3 is 16 amino acids long. Germline lookup yields CDR1 MDHEN and CDR2 SYDVKM. The V segment lost 5 bases and the J segment 5 bases; nucleotides outside the gene matches: 14. The CDR3 DNA reads TGTGCCAGCAGTACACCGGACAGGTTTGGGGGATATGGCTACACCTTC. This encodes CASSTPDRFGGYGYTF.

The chain employs TRBV12-3 or TRBV12-4 and TRBJ2-4; 10 bases line up with TRBD1. The J call is doubtful: the DNA matches TRBJ2-7 better. CDR3 size: 14 residues. CDR3 in amino acids: CASSISTGGHEQYF. DNA for the CDR3: TGTGCCAGCAGTATATCGACAGGGGGCCACGAGCAGTACTTC.

This clonotype appeared a few times. This chain uses TRBV3-1 with TRBJ2-1; no reliable D call. CDR1 and CDR2 from the germline V gene are LGHDT and YNNKEL (reference sequence). Trimming cost V 11 bases and J 15 bases, with 23 bases left between them. The CDR3 consists of 12 residues. CDR3 nucleotides: TGTGCCGCAGGCGAACTGGACGACCGTAGGTTCTTC. As protein: CAAGELDDRRFF.

The chain is built from TRBV11-2 and TRBJ2-1; perhaps D is TRBD1 or TRBD2 (5 bases each). Trimming took 7 bases from V and 12 from J, leaving 25 bases between them. The CDR3 is made up of 15 amino acids. Looked up from germline, CDR1 is SGHAT and CDR2 is FQNNGV. In nucleotides, the CDR3 is TGTGCCAGCACCAACGAACGGGACCCTGTAGGGATGCAGTTCTTC. Residues: CASTNERDPVGMQFF.

This chain connects TRBV29-1 to TRBJ2-4, with D possibly being TRBD1 (6 bases). Germline V lookup: CDR1 SQVTM, CDR2 ANQGSEA. The CDR3 runs to 14 residues. Trimming stripped 2 bases from V and 13 bases from J, with 21 bases between. The CDR3 sequence: CSVELRDLLGAQYF. The DNA for the CDR3 is TGCAGCGTTGAACTTAGGGACCTCCTGGGGGCCCAGTACTTC.

The V call is TRBV12-3 or TRBV12-4, the J call TRBJ2-5; D could derive from TRBD1 or TRBD2 (6 bases each). CDR3 length equals 13 residues. The V gene lost 6 bases and the J gene lost 2 bases, with 10 bases spanning the gap. The CDR3 nucleotides read TGTGCCAGCAGGGGGGGCGCGCAAGAGACCCAGTACTTC. Amino acids: CASRGGAQETQYF.

The rearrangement links TRBV6-1 to TRBJ2-2; unclear D gene. In germline, CDR1 is MNHNS, CDR2 SASEGT. The CDR3 sequence is 15 residues long. V dropped 5 bases and J dropped 0 bases, with 10 bases sitting between them. CDR3 residues: CASSWVGTNTGELFF. The DNA for the CDR3 is TGTGCCAGCAGTTGGGTAGGGACGAACACCGGGGAGCTGTTTTTT.

The chain couples TRBV12-3 or TRBV12-4 to TRBJ2-5; no reliable D call. Trimming shortened V by 6 bases and J by 1 base, and 12 bases separated the two germline ends. This CDR3 spans 14 amino acids. The CDR3 sequence is CASRFTTSQETQYF. CDR3 coding DNA: TGTGCCAGCAGGTTTACTACCAGCCAAGAGACCCAGTACTTC.

The chain recombines TRBV7-2 with TRBJ1-6; D unresolved. Germline V CDR1 and CDR2: SGHTA, FQGNSA. The CDR3 is 16 residues long. V was cut by 2 bases and J by 7 bases, with 15 bases left in between. CDR3 in DNA: TGTGCCAGCAGCTTACTCCAGAGCCGGCCAAATTCACCCCTCCACTTT. This sequence encodes CASSLLQSRPNSPLHF.

This clonotype came up a few times. This chain joins TRBV20-1 and TRBJ2-7; 7 bases match TRBD1. The germline V gene encodes CDR1 DFQATT and CDR2 SNEGSKA (reference sequence). V was pared by 5 bases and J by 6 bases, with 10 bases of the junction left unmatched. CDR3 length equals 13 residues. The CDR3 DNA sequence: TGCAGTGCTGGGACCGGGACAGTCGGCGAGCAGTACTTC. This codes for CSAGTGTVGEQYF.

V usage is TRBV30 and J usage is TRBJ2-7; 9 bases are shared with TRBD1. The CDR3 runs to 13 residues. V trimming: 5 bases; J trimming: 3 bases; junction bases outside the gene matches: 5. Germline assignment: CDR1 GTSNPN and CDR2 SVGIG (reference sequence). CDR3 loop: CAWAGTGYYEQYF. The DNA for the CDR3 is TGTGCCTGGGCCGGGACAGGGTACTACGAGCAGTACTTC.

The CDR3 DNA follows: TGTGCCAGCAGTCTGTACTCTACCAGCGAAAAACTGTTTTTT. Translating gives CASSLYSTSEKLFF. The chain joins TRBV6-5 to TRBJ1-4; D gene ambiguous. The CDR3 is 14 amino acids. Germline CDR1 and CDR2: MNHEY and SVGAGI. V lost 5 bases and J 8 bases, leaving 15 bases between the germline ends.

This clonotype was seen more than once but under ten times. The chain has TRBV12-3 or TRBV12-4 and TRBJ1-5; TRBD1 is a possible D gene (6 bases). V shed 5 bases and J shed 7 bases, with 18 bases lying between them. This CDR3 has 15 residues. CDR3 loop: CASSPGGGKVQPQHF. As DNA, the CDR3 is TGTGCCAGCAGTCCGGGAGGGGGTAAGGTCCAGCCCCAGCATTTT.

The J gene is TRBJ2-3, the V gene TRBV12-3 or TRBV12-4; D is unresolved. Deletions cut 5 bases from V and 0 bases from J, with 6 bases between. The CDR3 consists of 13 residues. The CDR3 region is CASSIMSTDTQYF. DNA of the CDR3: TGTGCCAGCAGTATAATGAGCACAGATACGCAGTATTTT.

This chain connects TRBV29-1 to TRBJ2-1; 9 bases are a match to TRBD1. This CDR3 is 17 amino acids long. The ends lost 6 bases at V and 3 bases at J; junction bases unmatched: 15. CDR1 is SQVTM and CDR2 is ANQGSEA in the germline V gene. Here the CDR3 reads CSVETRQGDTYYNEQFF. The CDR3 DNA follows: TGCAGCGTGGAAACCCGACAGGGGGATACGTACTACAATGAGCAGTTCTTC.

The genes are TRBV4-3 and TRBJ2-3; 8 bases are shared with TRBD1. There are 17 residues in the CDR3. Trimming removed 0 bases from V and 1 base from J; junction bases left unmatched: 6. From germline, CDR1 is LGHNA and CDR2 YSLEER. The CDR3 nucleotides read TGCGCCAGCAGCCAAGATTGGGGGACAGGCCGCACAGATACGCAGTATTTT. Residues: CASSQDWGTGRTDTQYF.

V usage is TRBV10-3 and J usage is TRBJ1-5; 8 bases line up with TRBD1. From germline, CDR1 is ENHRY and CDR2 SYGVKD. This CDR3 is built from 13 residues. With V trimmed by 9 bases and J by 5 bases, 6 bases remained unmatched. CDR3 sequence reads: CAIRSGGDQPQHF. CDR3 sequence (DNA): TGTGCCATTCGGTCAGGGGGCGATCAGCCCCAGCATTTT.

V gene TRBV9 combines with J gene TRBJ2-3; 9 nucleotides align to TRBD2. The germline V gene has CDR1 SGDLS and CDR2 YYNGEE. The CDR3 is 16 residues long. J was trimmed by 3 bases and V by 4 bases; bases with no gene match: 9. CDR3 bases: TGTGCCAGCAGCTCCCGACTAGCGGAAGTGACAGATACGCAGTATTTT. Encoded protein: CASSSRLAEVTDTQYF. Variable domain in full (rest from reference TRBV9 and TRBJ2-3): DSGVTQTPKHLITATGQRVTLRCSPRSGDLSVYWYQQSLDQGLQFLIQYYNGEERAKGNILERFSAQQFPDLHSELNLSSLELGDSALYFCASSSRLAEVTDTQYFGPGTRLTVL.

This chain uses TRBV12-3 or TRBV12-4 with TRBJ2-1, with 7 nucleotides matching TRBD2. The CDR3 spans 18 residues. V shed 3 bases, J shed 0 bases, and the junction held 11 bases outside the gene matches. The CDR3 protein is CASSFNGLAGYSYNEQFF. In DNA form, the CDR3 reads TGTGCCAGCAGTTTTAACGGGTTAGCGGGTTACTCCTACAATGAGCAGTTCTTC.